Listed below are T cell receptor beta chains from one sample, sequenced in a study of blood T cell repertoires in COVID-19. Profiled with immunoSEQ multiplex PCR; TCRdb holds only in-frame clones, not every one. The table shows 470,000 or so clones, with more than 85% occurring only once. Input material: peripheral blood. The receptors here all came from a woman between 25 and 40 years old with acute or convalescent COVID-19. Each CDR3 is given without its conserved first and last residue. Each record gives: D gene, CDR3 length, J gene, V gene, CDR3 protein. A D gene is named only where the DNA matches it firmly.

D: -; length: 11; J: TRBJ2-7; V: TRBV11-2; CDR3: ASSLGEGIEQY
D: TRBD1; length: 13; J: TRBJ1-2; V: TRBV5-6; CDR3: ASSTLTGVNYGYT
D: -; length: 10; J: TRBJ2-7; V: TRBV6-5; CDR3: ASSDTGSEQY
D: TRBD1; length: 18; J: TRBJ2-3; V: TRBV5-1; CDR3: ASRSTGDNRFLSNTDTQY
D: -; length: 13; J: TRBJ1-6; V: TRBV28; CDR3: ASSSLGQDYSPLH
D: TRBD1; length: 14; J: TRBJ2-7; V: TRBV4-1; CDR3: ASSPIFGQGVHEQY
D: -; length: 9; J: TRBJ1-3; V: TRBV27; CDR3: ASSAGNTIY
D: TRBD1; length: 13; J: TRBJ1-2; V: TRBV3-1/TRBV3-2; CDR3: ASSLGQGTNYGYT
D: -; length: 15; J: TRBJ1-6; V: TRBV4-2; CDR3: ASSQINTGIYNSPLH
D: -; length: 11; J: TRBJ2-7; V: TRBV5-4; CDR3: ASSLVGGYEQY
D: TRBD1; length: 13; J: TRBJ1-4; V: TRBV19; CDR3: ASSIGQGGPEKLF
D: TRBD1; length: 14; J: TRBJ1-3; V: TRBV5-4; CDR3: ASSLPGQGLGNTIY
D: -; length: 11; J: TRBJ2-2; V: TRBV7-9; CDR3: AITAANTGELF
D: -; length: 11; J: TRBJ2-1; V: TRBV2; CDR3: ASSVLSVNEQF
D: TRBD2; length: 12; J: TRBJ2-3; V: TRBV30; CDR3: AWSDGGAGDTQY
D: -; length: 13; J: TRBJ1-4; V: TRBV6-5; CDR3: ASSPQGTTNEKLF
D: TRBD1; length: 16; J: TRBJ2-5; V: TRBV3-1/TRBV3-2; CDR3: ASSRPGTGGGSFETQY
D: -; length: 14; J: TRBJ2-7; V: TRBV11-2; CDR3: ASSWWQAGSSYEQY
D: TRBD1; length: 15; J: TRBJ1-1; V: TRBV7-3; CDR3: ASSPGTALRLNTEAF
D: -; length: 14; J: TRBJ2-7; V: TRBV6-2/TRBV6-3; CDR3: ASSYPRTGTDYEQY
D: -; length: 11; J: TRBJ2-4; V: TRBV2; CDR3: ASSEFSSNIQY
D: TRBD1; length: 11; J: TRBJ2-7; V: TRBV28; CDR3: ASFRDRVGEQY
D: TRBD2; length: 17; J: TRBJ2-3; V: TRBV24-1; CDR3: ATSDSGVTSGHSTDTQY
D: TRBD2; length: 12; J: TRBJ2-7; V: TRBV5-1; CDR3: ASTKTSGGDEQY
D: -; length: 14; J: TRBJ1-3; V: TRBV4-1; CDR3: ASSPTPGVSGNTIY
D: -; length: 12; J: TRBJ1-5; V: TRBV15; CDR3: ATSKGDSNQPQH
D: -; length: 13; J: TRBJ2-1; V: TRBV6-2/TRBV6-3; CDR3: ASSFDLVASDEQF
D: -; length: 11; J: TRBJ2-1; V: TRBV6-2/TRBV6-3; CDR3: ASSLSGYHEQF
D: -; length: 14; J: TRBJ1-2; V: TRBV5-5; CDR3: ASSPGANQGWYGYT
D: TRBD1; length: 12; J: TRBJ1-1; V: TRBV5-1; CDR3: ASKGAPVNTEAF
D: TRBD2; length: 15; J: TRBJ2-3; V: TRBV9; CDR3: ASGAFGASGGIDTQY
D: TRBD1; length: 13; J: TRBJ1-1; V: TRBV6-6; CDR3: ASSYSNRGLVEAF
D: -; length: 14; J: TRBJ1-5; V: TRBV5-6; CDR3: ASSYRFGGRNQPQH
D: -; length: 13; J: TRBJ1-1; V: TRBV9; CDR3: ASSVGQIGDTEAF
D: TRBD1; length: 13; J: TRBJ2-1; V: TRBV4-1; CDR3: ASSQGDRLYNEQF
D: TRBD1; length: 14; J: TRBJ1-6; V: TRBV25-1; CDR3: ASSEFVTGENSPLH
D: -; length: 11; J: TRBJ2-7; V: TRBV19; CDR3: ASSFALTYEQY
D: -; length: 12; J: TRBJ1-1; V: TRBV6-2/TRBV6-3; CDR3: ASSYSGGNTEAF
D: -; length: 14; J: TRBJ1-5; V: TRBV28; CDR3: ASSFIVLRPGQPQH
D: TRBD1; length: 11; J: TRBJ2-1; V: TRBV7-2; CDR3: ASSYRGLDEQF
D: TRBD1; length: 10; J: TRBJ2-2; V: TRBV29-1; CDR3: SVWTGAGELF
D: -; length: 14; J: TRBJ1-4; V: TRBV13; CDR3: ASSLEPRATNEKLF
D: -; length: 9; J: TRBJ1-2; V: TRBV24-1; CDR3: ATGDKGGYT
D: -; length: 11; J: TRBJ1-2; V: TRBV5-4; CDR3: ASSFVEDYGYT
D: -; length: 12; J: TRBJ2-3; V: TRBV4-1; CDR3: ASSQASTTDTQY
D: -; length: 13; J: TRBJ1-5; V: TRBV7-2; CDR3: ASSQRTASNQPQH
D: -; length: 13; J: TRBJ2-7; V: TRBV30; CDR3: AWSRAEGMAYEQY
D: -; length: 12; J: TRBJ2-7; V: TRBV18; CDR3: ASSPGRQFGEQY
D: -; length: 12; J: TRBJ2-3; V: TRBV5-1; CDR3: ASSLETIADTQY
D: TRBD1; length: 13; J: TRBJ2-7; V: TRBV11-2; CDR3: ASSPIGRGYYEQY
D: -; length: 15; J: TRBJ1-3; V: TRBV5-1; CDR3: ASSLGIDGDSGNTIY
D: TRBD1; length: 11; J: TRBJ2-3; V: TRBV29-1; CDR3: SVTGGVADTQY
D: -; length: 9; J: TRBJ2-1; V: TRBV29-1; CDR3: SVQVHLEQF
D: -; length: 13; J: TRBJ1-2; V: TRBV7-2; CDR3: ASSSPVRRGYGYT
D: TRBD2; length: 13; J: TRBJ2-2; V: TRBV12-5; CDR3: ASGLFSGRTGELF
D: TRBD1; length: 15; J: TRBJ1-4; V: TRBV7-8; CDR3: ASSLETRGLINEKLF
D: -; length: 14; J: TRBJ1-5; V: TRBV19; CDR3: ASRDEQGLPNQPQH